Below, 29 T cell receptor beta chains from the same sample are listed, as sequenced in a study of early T cells in non-severe SARS-CoV-2 infection. TCRdb fed the 5' RACE reads into MiXCR, producing one record per CDR3 protein. The sample has more than 90,000 distinct CDR3 sequences, about 10% seen once; the top ten hold roughly 4.9%. Sequences were obtained from whole blood. The receptors stem from an adult who was a healthcare worker with PCR-confirmed SARS-CoV-2 infection or an uninfected control (not recorded which).

Many counts were recorded for this clonotype. The rearrangement uses TRBV27 and TRBJ2-7; TRBD2 aligns across 10 bases. Looked up from germline, CDR1 is MNHEY and CDR2 is SMNVEV (reference sequence). J gave up 1 base and V 5 bases, and 5 bases lay outside the gene matches. CDR3 size: 15 residues. CDR3 DNA: TGTGCCAGCAGTCCCCGGACTAGCGGATCCTACGAGCAGTACTTC. Translated: CASSPRTSGSYEQYF.

This clonotype was recorded a few times. The chain has TRBV29-1 and TRBJ2-1, with 9 positions matching TRBD1. The length of the CDR3 is 14 residues. Trimming took 5 bases from V and 3 from J; bases not matched to a gene: 5. Per germline, CDR1 SQVTM and CDR2 ANQGSEA. CDR3 DNA: TGCAGCGTTTCCCCGGGACAGGGCTACAATGAGCAGTTCTTC. Its translation: CSVSPGQGYNEQFF.

This clonotype was picked up a small number of times. The V and J genes are TRBV20-1 and TRBJ1-1, with 7 bases identical to TRBD1. CDR1 is DFQATT and CDR2 is SNEGSKA in the germline V gene (reference sequence). V shed 0 bases and J 2 bases; nucleotides not matched to a gene: 6. The CDR3 is 15 residues long. In nucleotides, the CDR3 is TGCAGTGCTAGAGATGAAGGGGGCCCTAACACTGAAGCTTTCTTT. Translation: CSARDEGGPNTEAFF.

This clonotype was seen a handful of times. The chain joins TRBV20-1 to TRBJ1-4, with D possibly matching TRBD1 (5 bases). Trimming took 0 bases from V and 6 from J, leaving 17 bases between them. The CDR3 length is 16 residues. Germline V gene sequence: CDR1 DFQATT, CDR2 SNEGSKA (reference sequence). The CDR3 spells CSARDAIGRADEKLFF. CDR3 sequence (DNA): TGCAGTGCTAGAGATGCGATCGGCAGGGCGGATGAAAAACTGTTTTTT.

A few counts support this clonotype. The rearrangement joins TRBV29-1 to TRBJ1-1; D may be TRBD1 (5 bases). V lost 3 bases to trimming and J lost 1 base, with 6 bases between them. The length of the CDR3 is 12 residues. Germline V gives CDR1 SQVTM, CDR2 ANQGSEA. CDR3 sequence (DNA): TGCAGCGTTGAGACAGAGAACACTGAAGCTTTCTTT. This sequence encodes CSVETENTEAFF.

The chain employs TRBV7-9 and TRBJ1-6; D not certain. This CDR3 has 17 residues. Germline-derived CDR1 and CDR2 are SEHNR and FQNEAQ (reference sequence). V was cut by 5 bases and J by 5 bases, with 19 bases left in between. The CDR3, as DNA: TGTGCCAGCAGCCAAAGGGCCGCCAGAGAAAATAATTCACCCCTCCACTTT. This sequence encodes CASSQRAARENNSPLHF.

The V and J genes are TRBV7-3 and TRBJ2-2; D perhaps matches TRBD2 (6 bases). The germline gives CDR1 SGHTA, CDR2 FQGTGA. This CDR3 spans 14 amino acids. The V and J ends lost 5 bases and 4 bases respectively, with 11 bases between them. The CDR3 DNA is TGTGCCAGCAGCACCGGGGGACGCACCGGGGAGCTGTTTTTT. Amino acid sequence: CASSTGGRTGELFF.

The table lists this clonotype with many counts. This sequence joins TRBV5-6 and TRBJ1-5; the D gene is possibly TRBD1 (6 bases). The germline gives CDR1 SGHDT, CDR2 YYEEEE. The CDR3 runs to 14 residues. V was pared by 6 bases and J by 6 bases, with 16 bases between. The CDR3 sequence is CASNEGGIGQPQHF. The CDR3 DNA follows: TGTGCCAGCAACGAAGGGGGAATAGGTCAGCCCCAGCATTTT.

The chain links TRBV12-3 or TRBV12-4 to TRBJ2-5; D remains unclear. V lost 2 bases and J lost 2, with 9 bases in between. The CDR3 is 14 residues long. The CDR3 sequence is CASSLWAAQETQYF. CDR3 DNA: TGTGCCAGCAGTTTATGGGCCGCTCAAGAGACCCAGTACTTC.

The table lists this clonotype with many counts. The chain joins TRBV7-9 to TRBJ1-1, with D possibly being TRBD1 (6 bases). Trimming left V 5 bases short and J 0 bases short, with 19 bases between. The CDR3 has 17 amino acids. Germline CDR1 reads SEHNR; CDR2 reads FQNEAQ (reference sequence). The CDR3 DNA is TGTGCCAGCAGCCCCCAGTGGACAGACCTTATGAACACTGAAGCTTTCTTT. Translating it yields CASSPQWTDLMNTEAFF.

This clonotype came up a few times. The chain carries TRBV18 and TRBJ1-1; 7 bases are a match to TRBD1. CDR1 and CDR2 from the germline V gene are KGHSH and LQKENI. The CDR3 sequence is 16 residues long. V was clipped by 3 bases and J by 1 base; unmatched bases: 8. The CDR3 sequence is CASSPLPGTENTEAFF. The CDR3 DNA reads TGTGCCAGCTCACCTCTGCCCGGGACAGAGAACACTGAAGCTTTCTTT. Combining the CDR3 with reference TRBV18 and TRBJ1-1 gives the whole variable domain NAGVMQNPRHLVRRRGQEARLRCSPMKGHSHVYWYRQLPEEGLKFMVYLQKENIIDESGMPKERFSAEFPKEGPSILRIQQVVRGDSAAYFCASSPLPGTENTEAFFGQGTRLTVV.

This clonotype was observed at least ten times. The rearrangement links TRBV7-9 to TRBJ1-2; unclear D gene. Trimming removed 3 bases from V and 1 base from J, with 6 bases in between. CDR3 length equals 13 residues. Germline lookup yields CDR1 SEHNR and CDR2 FQNEAQ (reference sequence). This CDR3 is CASSLEGNYGYTF. The DNA for the CDR3 is TGTGCCAGCAGCTTGGAGGGTAACTATGGCTACACCTTC.

This sequence joins TRBV27 and TRBJ2-7; 7 nucleotides match TRBD2. The V segment lost 6 bases and the J segment 3 bases; nucleotides outside the gene matches: 14. CDR3 length: 16 amino acids. The V gene's germline CDR1 is MNHEY and CDR2 SMNVEV (reference sequence). The CDR3: CASSYSSGPRIYEQYF. In DNA, the CDR3 is TGTGCCAGCAGCTATTCTAGCGGCCCTAGAATCTACGAGCAGTACTTC.

This clonotype was counted many times. The chain carries TRBV3-1 and TRBJ2-1; a weak D match, TRBD1 (6 bases). CDR1 is LGHDT and CDR2 is YNNKEL in the germline V gene (reference sequence). The CDR3 contains 15 residues. The ends were cut back, 0 bases at V and 7 bases at J, with 13 bases in the middle. The CDR3 bases are TGTGCCAGCAGCCAAGACTCGACAGGCCTGAATGAGCAGTTCTTC. Its translation is CASSQDSTGLNEQFF.

The chain employs TRBV3-1 and TRBJ2-3, with D possibly matching TRBD1 (5 bases). The CDR3 extends over 15 amino acids. The V gene lost 4 bases and the J gene lost 2 bases, with 13 bases spanning the gap. Germline lookup yields CDR1 LGHDT and CDR2 YNNKEL (reference sequence). CDR3 DNA: TGTGCCAGCAGCCTCTATCAGGGAAACACAGATACGCAGTATTTT. This sequence encodes CASSLYQGNTDTQYF.

The chain uses TRBV7-2 and TRBJ2-5; D possibly corresponds to TRBD1 (5 bases). CDR1 and CDR2 from the germline V gene are SGHTA and FQGNSA. CDR3 length: 14 amino acids. The V end was cut by 3 bases, the J end by 3 bases, with 11 bases between. The CDR3, as DNA: TGTGCCAGCAGCTTGTCCGACAGAGAAGAGACCCAGTACTTC. It encodes CASSLSDREETQYF.

This clonotype appeared many times. The chain couples TRBV19 to TRBJ2-6; the D is unclear. Germline V gene lookup returns CDR1 LNHDA and CDR2 SQIVND (reference sequence). The CDR3 runs 15 residues. Trimming left V 5 bases short and J 3 bases short, with 11 bases between. The CDR3 DNA is TGTGCCAGTAGTCCCAGCCACCGTGGGGCCAACGTCCTGACTTTC. Protein sequence: CASSPSHRGANVLTF.

This clonotype was picked up many times. The chain combines TRBV19 with TRBJ1-5; D is unresolved. Trimming pared 3 bases from V and 1 base from J, leaving 4 bases between. The CDR3 spans 13 residues. Germline values: CDR1 LNHDA, CDR2 SQIVND (reference sequence). As DNA, the CDR3 is TGTGCCAGTAGTATTCAGAGCAATCAGCCCCAGCATTTT. Translated: CASSIQSNQPQHF.

This clonotype has at least ten counts. The CDR3 region has the DNA TGCGCCAGTGCTGATGAGGGGGCGTTTTACAATGAGCAGTTCTTC. Its translation is CASADEGAFYNEQFF. This sequence joins TRBV5-1 and TRBJ2-1; 7 bases match TRBD1. Germline CDR1 is SGHRS and CDR2 is YFSETQ. The ends lost 8 bases at V and 4 bases at J; junction bases unmatched: 12. This CDR3 is built from 15 residues. The entire variable domain, with the rest obtained from reference TRBV5-1 and TRBJ2-1, is as follows: KAGVTQTPRYLIKTRGQQVTLSCSPISGHRSVSWYQQTPGQGLQFLFEYFSETQRNKGNFPGRFSGRQFSNSRSEMNVSTLELGDSALYLCASADEGAFYNEQFFGPGTRLTVL.

This clonotype was recorded a few times. The chain couples TRBV5-1 to TRBJ2-2, with 10 bases lining up with TRBD1. Per germline, CDR1 SGHRS and CDR2 YFSETQ. The CDR3 is 17 amino acids. Trimming cost V 2 bases and J 4 bases; bases outside gene matches: 8. CDR3 DNA sequence: TGCGCCAGCAGCTTCCAACCGGGACAGGGGCCCACCGGGGAGCTGTTTTTT. Encoded protein: CASSFQPGQGPTGELFF.

This clonotype was seen many times. V gene TRBV27 combines with J gene TRBJ2-2, with 7 bases lining up with TRBD1. CDR1 is MNHEY, CDR2 SMNVEV, per germline (reference sequence). Trimming took 5 bases from V and 8 from J; bases not matched to a gene: 5. This CDR3 comprises 13 residues. CDR3 DNA sequence: TGTGCCAGCAGTGGGCACAGGGGTGGGGAGCTGTTTTTT. Its protein product is CASSGHRGGELFF.

The chain couples TRBV9 to TRBJ2-3, with 10 bases identical to TRBD2. Germline V lookup: CDR1 SGDLS, CDR2 YYNGEE. The CDR3 has 15 amino acids. V shed 1 base and J 4 bases; nucleotides not matched to a gene: 3. The CDR3 loop reads CASSVTGTSADTQYF. CDR3 sequence (DNA): TGTGCCAGCAGCGTAACCGGGACTAGCGCAGATACGCAGTATTTT.

This clonotype occurred many times. The CDR3 reads CASRPDRAQPQHF. DNA of the CDR3: TGTGCCAGCAGACCGGACAGGGCTCAGCCCCAGCATTTT. The J gene is TRBJ1-5, the V gene TRBV12-3 or TRBV12-4, with 8 bases lining up with TRBD1. The CDR3 sequence is 13 residues long. V dropped 6 bases and J dropped 6; count of bases not matched to a gene: 4.

This clonotype was recorded at least ten times. This rearrangement joins TRBV7-8 to TRBJ1-6; D unclear. CDR3 length: 17 residues. V dropped 5 bases and J dropped 6 bases, with 20 bases sitting between them. Per germline, CDR1 SGHVS and CDR2 FQNEAQ. CDR3: CASSTTLGLIGNSPLHF. The DNA of the CDR3 is TGTGCCAGCAGCACAACCCTTGGGTTGATCGGTAATTCACCCCTCCACTTT.

This clonotype showed up many times. The rearrangement uses TRBV27 and TRBJ2-7, with D perhaps TRBD1 (5 bases). V lost 6 bases to trimming and J lost 2 bases, with 11 bases between them. Germline CDR1 reads MNHEY; CDR2 reads SMNVEV (reference sequence). The CDR3 is 13 amino acids. The CDR3 loop reads CASSQRGPYEQYF. CDR3 coding DNA: TGTGCCAGCAGCCAAAGGGGCCCCTACGAGCAGTACTTC.

This clonotype has just a few counts. V is TRBV20-1 and J is TRBJ1-1, with no clear D. The V gene's germline CDR1 is DFQATT and CDR2 SNEGSKA (reference sequence). CDR3 size: 11 residues. Between the trimmed V and J ends, which lost 6 bases and 8 bases, there was a span of 13 bases. The CDR3 sequence is CSAWPRVEAFF. The DNA for the CDR3 is TGCAGTGCCTGGCCCCGAGTGGAAGCTTTCTTT.

This clonotype has a handful of counts. The chain has TRBV20-1 and TRBJ2-7, with 9 nucleotides matching TRBD2. Germline CDR1 reads DFQATT; CDR2 reads SNEGSKA (reference sequence). V trimming: 1 base; J trimming: 3 bases; junction bases outside the gene matches: 4. This CDR3 is built from 14 residues. Written as DNA, the CDR3 is TGCAGTGCTAGAGCGGCGGGAGGGTTCTACGAGCAGTACTTC. It translates to CSARAAGGFYEQYF.

This rearrangement joins TRBV5-1 to TRBJ1-1; D call uncertain. This CDR3 comprises 13 residues. Germline V gene data show CDR1 as SGHRS and CDR2 as YFSETQ. Deletions cut 4 bases from V and 6 bases from J, with 13 bases between. CDR3 DNA sequence: TGCGCCAGCAGCCAGTCACGGTGGGCTGAAGCTTTCTTT. Its translation is CASSQSRWAEAFF.

The chain recombines TRBV20-1 with TRBJ2-1, with TRBD2 matching over 14 bases. Germline assignment: CDR1 DFQATT and CDR2 SNEGSKA (reference sequence). Unmatched junction bases numbered 3, after V lost 1 base and J lost 4 bases. This CDR3 region has 16 residues. As DNA, the CDR3 is TGCAGTGCTAGAGGGACTAGCGGGGGGATATACAATGAGCAGTTCTTC. It translates to CSARGTSGGIYNEQFF.